This TCR beta chain was identified during a study of Ad26.COV2.S vaccination and SARS-CoV-2 variants. Turning to the study itself: A COV1001 Ad26.COV2.S trial-arm participant provided the sample. Findings and limits, study-wide: Among vaccine recipients, spike-specific TCR breadth exceeded that of placebo recipients.

Treatment in this sample: some 20 received Ad26.COV2.S at low or high dose, single or two shots; roughly five received placebo; per-sample allocation not given. The investigators took samples on day 63 after the first vaccine or placebo injection. Donation was by an adult aged 18-55 years who was in Boston. Assay used: immunoSEQ multiplex PCR; TCRdb lists only in-frame clones, some missing. This sample has approximately 480,000 clones; around nine tenths occur once, and the top ten carry roughly 13%. On this clone: As yet, its antigen is unknown.

Germline CDR1 reads SGHTA; CDR2 reads FQGNSA. V lost 2 bases and J 5 bases, leaving 9 bases between the germline ends. The length of the CDR3 is 13 residues. Sequenced material: peripheral blood, taken in a trial of Ad26.COV2.S vaccine versus placebo. This rearrangement joins TRBV7-2 to TRBJ1-1; D not certain. The clonotype was recovered from a person between 18 and 60 years old who received the Ad26.COV2.S COVID-19 vaccine or a placebo. CDR3 protein: CASSLYQSTEAFF. CDR3 sequence (DNA): TGTGCCAGCAGCTTATATCAGTCGACTGAAGCTTTCTTT.